This record concerns one T cell receptor beta chain sequence. Its antigen is not identified. The data were obtained in a study of OX40 agonist ivuxolimab in advanced cancers. Study summary: Dose-escalation cases comprised hepatocellular carcinoma, melanoma, renal cell or head and neck cancer. Two cutaneous melanoma patients and one hepatocellular carcinoma patient, three in all, had partial responses. Broader study findings: Among some nonresponders, normalized T-cell clonal expansion was also low. Clones of CD4+ and CD8+ blood T cells grew by week 6 at doses of 0.1 to 3.0 mg/kg.

Assay: immunoSEQ multiplex PCR; the TCRdb copy retains only in-frame clones and omits some. The sample consists of roughly 6,300 clones, 60% to 85% of them appearing once. The ends were cut back, 2 bases at V and 3 bases at J, with 2 bases in the middle. The germline gives CDR1 LNHNV, CDR2 YYDKDF (reference sequence). The CDR3 spans 12 residues. The source is an adult with an advanced solid tumor such as melanoma, head and neck, liver or kidney cancer. This chain links TRBV15 with TRBJ1-5, with D unresolved. Sequences were derived from CD4+ or CD8+ T cells sorted from blood, sampled in a trial of the OX40 agonist ivuxolimab. CDR3 in amino acids: CATSRLNQPQHF. As DNA, the CDR3 is TGTGCCACCAGCAGACTCAATCAGCCCCAGCATTTT.